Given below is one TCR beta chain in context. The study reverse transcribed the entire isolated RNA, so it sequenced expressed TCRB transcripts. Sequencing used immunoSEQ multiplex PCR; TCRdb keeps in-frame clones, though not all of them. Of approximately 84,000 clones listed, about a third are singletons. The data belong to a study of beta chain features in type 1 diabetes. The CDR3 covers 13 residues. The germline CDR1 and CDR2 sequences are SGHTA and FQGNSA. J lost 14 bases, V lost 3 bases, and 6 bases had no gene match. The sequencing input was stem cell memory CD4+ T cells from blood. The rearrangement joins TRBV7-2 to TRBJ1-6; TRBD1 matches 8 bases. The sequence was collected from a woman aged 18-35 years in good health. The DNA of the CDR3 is TGTGCCAGCAGCTTGACAGGGGTACGGTCCCTCCACTTT. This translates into CASSLTGVRSLHF.